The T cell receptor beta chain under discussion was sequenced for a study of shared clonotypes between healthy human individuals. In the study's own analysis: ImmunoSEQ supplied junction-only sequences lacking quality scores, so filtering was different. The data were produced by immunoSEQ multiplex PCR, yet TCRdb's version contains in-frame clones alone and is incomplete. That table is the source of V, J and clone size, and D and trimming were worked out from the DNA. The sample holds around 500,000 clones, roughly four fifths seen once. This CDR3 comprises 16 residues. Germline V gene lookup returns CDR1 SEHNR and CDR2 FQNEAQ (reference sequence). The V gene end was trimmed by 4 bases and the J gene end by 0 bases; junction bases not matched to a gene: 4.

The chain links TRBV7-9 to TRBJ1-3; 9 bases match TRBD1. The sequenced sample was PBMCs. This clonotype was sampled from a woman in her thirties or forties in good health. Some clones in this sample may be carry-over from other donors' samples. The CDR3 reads CASSSTDRGSGNTIYF. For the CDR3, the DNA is TGTGCCAGCAGCTCGACGGACAGGGGCTCTGGAAACACCATATATTTT.